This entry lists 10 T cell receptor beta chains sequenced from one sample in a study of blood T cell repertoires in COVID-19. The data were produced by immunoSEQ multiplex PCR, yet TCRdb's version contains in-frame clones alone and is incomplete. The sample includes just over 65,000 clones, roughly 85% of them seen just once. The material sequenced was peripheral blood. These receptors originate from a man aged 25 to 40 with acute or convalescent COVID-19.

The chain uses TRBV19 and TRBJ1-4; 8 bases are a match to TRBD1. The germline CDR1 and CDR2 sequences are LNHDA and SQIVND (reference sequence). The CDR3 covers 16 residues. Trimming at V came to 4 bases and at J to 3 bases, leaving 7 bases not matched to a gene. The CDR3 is CASSTGGWAANEKLFF. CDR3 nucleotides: TGTGCCAGTAGTACAGGGGGCTGGGCTGCTAATGAAAAACTGTTTTTT.

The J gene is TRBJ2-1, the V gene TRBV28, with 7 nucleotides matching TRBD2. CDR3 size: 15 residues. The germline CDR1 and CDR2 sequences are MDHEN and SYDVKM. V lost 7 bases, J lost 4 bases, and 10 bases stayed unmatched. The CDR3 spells CASKALAEPYNEQFF. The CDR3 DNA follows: TGTGCCAGCAAAGCTCTAGCGGAGCCTTACAATGAGCAGTTCTTC.

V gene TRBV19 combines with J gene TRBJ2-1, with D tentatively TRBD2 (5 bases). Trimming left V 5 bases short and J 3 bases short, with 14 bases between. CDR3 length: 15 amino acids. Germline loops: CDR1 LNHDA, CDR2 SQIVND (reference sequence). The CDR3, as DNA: TGTGCCAGTAGTGCCATAACTAGTAACTACAATGAGCAGTTCTTC. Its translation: CASSAITSNYNEQFF.

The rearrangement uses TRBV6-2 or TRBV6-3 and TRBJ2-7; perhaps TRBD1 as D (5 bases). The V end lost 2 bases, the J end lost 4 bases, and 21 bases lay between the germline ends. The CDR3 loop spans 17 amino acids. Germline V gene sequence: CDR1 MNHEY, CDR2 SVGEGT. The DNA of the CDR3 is TGTGCCAGCAGTTACCCAAACTACAGGAAAGGGCGGTACGAGCAGTACTTC. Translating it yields CASSYPNYRKGRYEQYF.

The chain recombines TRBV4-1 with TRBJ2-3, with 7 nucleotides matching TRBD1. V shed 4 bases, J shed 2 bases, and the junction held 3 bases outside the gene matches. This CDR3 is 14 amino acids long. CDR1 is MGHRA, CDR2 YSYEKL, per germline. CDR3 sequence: CASSPGQATDTQYF. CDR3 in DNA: TGCGCCAGCAGCCCCGGACAGGCCACAGATACGCAGTATTTT.

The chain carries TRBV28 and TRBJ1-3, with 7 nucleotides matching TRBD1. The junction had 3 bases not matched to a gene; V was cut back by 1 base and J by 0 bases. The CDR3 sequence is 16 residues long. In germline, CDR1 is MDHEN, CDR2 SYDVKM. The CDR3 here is CASSLFTGASGNTIYF. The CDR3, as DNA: TGTGCCAGCAGTTTATTTACAGGGGCCTCTGGAAACACCATATATTTT.

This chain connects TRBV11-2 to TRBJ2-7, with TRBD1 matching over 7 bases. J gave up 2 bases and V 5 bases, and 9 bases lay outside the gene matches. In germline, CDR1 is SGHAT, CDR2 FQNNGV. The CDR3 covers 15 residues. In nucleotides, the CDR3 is TGTGCCAGCAGCCTTAGTGGGACAGATGCCTACGAGCAGTACTTC. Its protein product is CASSLSGTDAYEQYF.

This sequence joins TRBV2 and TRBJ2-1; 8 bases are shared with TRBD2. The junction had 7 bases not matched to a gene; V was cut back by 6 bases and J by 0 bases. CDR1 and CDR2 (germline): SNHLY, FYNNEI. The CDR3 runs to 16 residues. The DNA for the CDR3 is TGTGCCAGCAGAGGATCCACTAGCGGCTCCTACAATGAGCAGTTCTTC. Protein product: CASRGSTSGSYNEQFF.

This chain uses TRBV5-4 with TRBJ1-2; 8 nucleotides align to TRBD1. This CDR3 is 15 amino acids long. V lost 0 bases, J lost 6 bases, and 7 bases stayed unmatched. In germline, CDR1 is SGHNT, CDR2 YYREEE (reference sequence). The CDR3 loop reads CASSLAMDRDNGYTF. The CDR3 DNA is TGTGCCAGCAGCTTGGCCATGGACAGGGATAATGGCTACACCTTC.

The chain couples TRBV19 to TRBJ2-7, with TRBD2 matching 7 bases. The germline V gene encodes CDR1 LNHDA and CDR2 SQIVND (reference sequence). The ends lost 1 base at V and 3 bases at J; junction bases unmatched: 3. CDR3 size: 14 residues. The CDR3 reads CASSIAAGVYEQYF. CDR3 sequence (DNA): TGTGCCAGTAGTATAGCCGCGGGAGTCTACGAGCAGTACTTC.